The text below deals with one T cell receptor beta chain. Positive CCR7 selection of CD45RO-negative cells yielded the naive CD8 cells, and terminally differentiated effector memory CD45RA+ cells were excluded. Healthy HIV-negative adults with no recent acute infections or vaccinations were recruited as donors. This table comes from immunoSEQ multiplex PCR, and its TCRdb copy is limited to in-frame clones, with some not included. In the table there are roughly 590,000 clones, 95% to 96% of which are singletons. This specimen belongs to a study of shared clonotypes between healthy human individuals. CDR1 is MGHDK, CDR2 SYGVNS, per germline. This CDR3 contains 13 residues. J gave up 9 bases and V 10 bases, and 12 bases lay outside the gene matches.

The sequencing sample was made of naive CD8+ T cells sorted from blood. The rearrangement uses TRBV25-1 and TRBJ2-1; 7 bases fit TRBD2. This TCR was sampled from a woman younger than 45 in good health. The CDR3: CATGLAEGSEQFF. CDR3 nucleotides: TGTGCCACCGGGCTAGCGGAGGGGAGTGAGCAGTTCTTC.